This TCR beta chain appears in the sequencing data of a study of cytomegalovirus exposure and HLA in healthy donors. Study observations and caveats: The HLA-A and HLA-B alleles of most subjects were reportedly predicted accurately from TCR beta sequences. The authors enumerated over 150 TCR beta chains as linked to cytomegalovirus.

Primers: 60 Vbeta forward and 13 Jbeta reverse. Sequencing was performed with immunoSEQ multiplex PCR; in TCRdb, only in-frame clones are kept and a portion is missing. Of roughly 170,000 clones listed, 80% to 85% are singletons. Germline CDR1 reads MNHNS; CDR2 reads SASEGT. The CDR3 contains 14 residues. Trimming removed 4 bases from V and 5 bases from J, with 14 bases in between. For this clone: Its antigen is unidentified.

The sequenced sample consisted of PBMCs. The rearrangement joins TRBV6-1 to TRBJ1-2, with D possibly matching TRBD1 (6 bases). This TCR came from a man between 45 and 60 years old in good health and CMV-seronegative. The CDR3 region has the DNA TGTGCCAGCAGTGTATCGGCAGGGGTGTATGGCTACACCTTC. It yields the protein CASSVSAGVYGYTF.